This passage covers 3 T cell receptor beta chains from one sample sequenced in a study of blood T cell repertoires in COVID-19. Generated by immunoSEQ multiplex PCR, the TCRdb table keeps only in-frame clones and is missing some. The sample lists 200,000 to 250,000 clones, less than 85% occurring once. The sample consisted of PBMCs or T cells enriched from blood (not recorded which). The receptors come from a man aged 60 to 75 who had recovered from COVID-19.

CDR3 amino acids: CASSFLQGHEQFF. The CDR3 DNA sequence: TGTGCCAGCAGCTTTCTTCAGGGCCATGAGCAGTTCTTC. The chain couples TRBV7-8 to TRBJ2-1; a weak D match, TRBD1 (5 bases). V was pared by 3 bases and J by 8 bases, with 11 bases between. The CDR3 consists of 13 residues. Germline V CDR1 and CDR2: SGHVS, FQNEAQ.

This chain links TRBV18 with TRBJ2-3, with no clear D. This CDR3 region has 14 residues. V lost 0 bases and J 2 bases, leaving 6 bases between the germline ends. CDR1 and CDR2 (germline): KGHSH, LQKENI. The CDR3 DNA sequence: TGTGCCAGCTCACCACCCCCCCTCACAGATACGCAGTATTTT. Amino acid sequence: CASSPPPLTDTQYF.

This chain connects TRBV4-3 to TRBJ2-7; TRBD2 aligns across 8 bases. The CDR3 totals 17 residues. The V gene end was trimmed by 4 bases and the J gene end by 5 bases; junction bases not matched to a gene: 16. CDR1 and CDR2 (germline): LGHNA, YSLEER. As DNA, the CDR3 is TGCGCCAGCAGCCCCCAGGTGTCGGGACTAGTCAGTCACGAGCAGTACTTC. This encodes CASSPQVSGLVSHEQYF.